The entry below gives a single T cell receptor beta chain sequence along with its context. Its antigen is not identified. Generated by immunoSEQ multiplex PCR, the TCRdb table keeps only in-frame clones and is missing some. The sample contains roughly 14,000 clones, 60% to 75% of which appear only once. The data are from a study of neoadjuvant anti-PD-1 for oral cavity cancer. Study details: Before surgery, most patients got three to four biweekly 3 mg/kg nivolumab doses.

Study-wide results and limits: After neoadjuvant nivolumab, PBMC T cell clonality was significantly higher in non-responders than responders.

The ends were cut back, 5 bases at V and 1 base at J, with 17 bases in the middle. CDR1 is MDHEN and CDR2 is SYDVKM in the germline V gene. This CDR3 is built from 16 residues. Specimen: PBMCs, collected before nivolumab (anti-PD-1) treatment. The origin of this receptor is a person between 40 and 85 years old with oral cavity squamous cell carcinoma. The rearrangement uses TRBV28 and TRBJ1-1; no reliable D call. In nucleotides, the CDR3 is TGTGCCAGCAGTAAGGGAAACAGCAGGACGAACACTGAAGCTTTCTTT. Its protein product is CASSKGNSRTNTEAFF.